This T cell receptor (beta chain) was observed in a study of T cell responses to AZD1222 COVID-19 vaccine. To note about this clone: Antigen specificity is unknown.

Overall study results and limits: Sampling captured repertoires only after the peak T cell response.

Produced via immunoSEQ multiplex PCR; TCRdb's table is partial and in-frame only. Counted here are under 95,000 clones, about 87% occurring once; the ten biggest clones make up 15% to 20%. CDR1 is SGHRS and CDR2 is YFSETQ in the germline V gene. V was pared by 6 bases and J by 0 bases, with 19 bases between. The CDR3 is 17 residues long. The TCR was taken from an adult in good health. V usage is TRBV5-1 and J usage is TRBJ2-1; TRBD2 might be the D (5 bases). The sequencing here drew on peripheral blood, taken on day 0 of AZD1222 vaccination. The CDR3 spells CASTPTPEGISYNEQFF. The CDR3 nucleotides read TGCGCCAGCACCCCGACCCCAGAGGGAATCTCCTACAATGAGCAGTTCTTC.